The next 27 T cell receptor beta chains were all read from a single sample in a study of cytomegalovirus exposure and HLA in healthy donors. Vbeta (60) and Jbeta (13) primers were used in the PCR. The table came from immunoSEQ multiplex PCR; TCRdb's copy has only in-frame clones and leaves some out. Among roughly 130,000 clones listed, 80% to 85% were seen once. The sequenced material came from PBMCs. These receptors originate from a man aged 25-40 years in good health and CMV-seronegative.

The V call is TRBV9, the J call TRBJ2-1, with TRBD1 identical over 9 bases. This CDR3 contains 15 residues. Germline-derived CDR1 and CDR2 are SGDLS and YYNGEE. The J segment lost 0 bases and the V segment lost 3 bases, leaving 1 base of the junction unmatched. The CDR3 protein is CASSATGGSYNEQFF. The CDR3 region has the DNA TGTGCCAGCAGCGCGACAGGGGGCTCCTACAATGAGCAGTTCTTC.

J is TRBJ2-5 and V is TRBV27; 7 nucleotides align to TRBD1. This CDR3 comprises 18 residues. The germline V gene has CDR1 MNHEY and CDR2 SMNVEV (reference sequence). J lost 1 base, V lost 5 bases, and 16 bases had no gene match. CDR3 bases: TGTGCCAGCAGTCGTAAACCGGGACAGAGTTACCCCCAAGAGACCCAGTACTTC. Residues: CASSRKPGQSYPQETQYF.

The chain employs TRBV5-4 and TRBJ2-7; D is possibly TRBD1 (6 bases). V shed 0 bases and J shed 2 bases, with 12 bases lying between them. There are 15 residues in the CDR3. The germline gives CDR1 SGHNT, CDR2 YYREEE (reference sequence). For the CDR3, the DNA is TGTGCCAGCAGCTTGGGAGGGACACCCACCTACGAGCAGTACTTC. It is translated as CASSLGGTPTYEQYF.

The chain recombines TRBV19 with TRBJ1-5; weak D call: TRBD1 (6 bases). Germline V gene lookup returns CDR1 LNHDA and CDR2 SQIVND (reference sequence). Trimming took 0 bases from V and 2 from J, leaving 14 bases between them. The CDR3 has 17 amino acids. The CDR3 region has the DNA TGTGCCAGTAGTATAGACGCCGATTACAGGGGCAATCAGCCCCAGCATTTT. This encodes CASSIDADYRGNQPQHF.

J is TRBJ2-1 and V is TRBV9; TRBD2 agrees at 9 bases. CDR1 is SGDLS and CDR2 is YYNGEE in the germline V gene. The CDR3 has 15 amino acids. The V gene end was trimmed by 3 bases and the J gene end by 7 bases; junction bases not matched to a gene: 8. In DNA form, the CDR3 reads TGTGCCAGCAGCGGGGGACTAGCCGGTTTGAATGAGCAGTTCTTC. Translated, it gives CASSGGLAGLNEQFF.

The chain employs TRBV19 and TRBJ2-5; D may be TRBD2 (5 bases). The V gene lost 2 bases and the J gene lost 2 bases, with 9 bases spanning the gap. From germline, CDR1 is LNHDA and CDR2 SQIVND (reference sequence). This CDR3 has 14 residues. The CDR3 DNA reads as TGTGCCAGTAGTATACGATCGGGACAAGAGACCCAGTACTTC. It specifies CASSIRSGQETQYF.

The genes are TRBV19 and TRBJ1-4, with a weak D call TRBD1 (5 bases). V lost 5 bases to trimming and J lost 13 bases, with 20 bases between them. The CDR3 consists of 14 residues. Per germline, CDR1 LNHDA and CDR2 SQIVND (reference sequence). The CDR3 DNA sequence: TGTGCCAGTAGTCCGGGGGGTTCGCCAGAGGGACTGTTTTTT. Its protein product is CASSPGGSPEGLFF.

V and J are TRBV7-8 and TRBJ1-5; 7 bases agree with TRBD1. The trim removed 4 bases at V and 0 bases at J, leaving 3 bases unmatched. Germline CDR1 and CDR2: SGHVS and FQNEAQ. This CDR3 region has 15 residues. CDR3 residues: CASSSDRRSNQPQHF. The CDR3 nucleotides read TGTGCCAGCAGCTCGGACAGGCGTAGCAATCAGCCCCAGCATTTT.

The chain carries TRBV9 and TRBJ1-5; D possibly corresponds to TRBD1 (5 bases). Trimming took off 4 bases at V and 7 bases at J, with 18 bases between the two ends. Per germline, CDR1 SGDLS and CDR2 YYNGEE. This CDR3 region has 15 residues. This CDR3 is CASSPGEGMWQPQHF. CDR3 in DNA: TGTGCCAGCAGCCCGGGGGAGGGTATGTGGCAGCCCCAGCATTTT.

By its share, this clone is medium-sized. The chain joins TRBV18 to TRBJ2-1; a possible D gene is TRBD2 (5 bases). V lost 3 bases and J lost 4, with 7 bases in between. Germline V gene data show CDR1 as KGHSH and CDR2 as LQKENI. CDR3 length: 13 amino acids. CDR3 in DNA: TGTGCCAGCTCACCCACGGGATACAATGAGCAGTTCTTC. It codes for CASSPTGYNEQFF.

This clone was counted a few times. The chain is built from TRBV6-1 and TRBJ1-2, with D possibly matching TRBD1 (5 bases). The germline CDR1 and CDR2 sequences are MNHNS and SASEGT. The CDR3 loop spans 14 amino acids. V dropped 7 bases and J dropped 2 bases, with 14 bases sitting between them. Here the CDR3 DNA reads TGTGCCAGCAAACTTGCAGGGAGGAACTATGGCTACACCTTC. It encodes CASKLAGRNYGYTF.

Notes on this clone: One end of the junction fails to match germline, which may point to a read error. The gene calls are TRBV7-9 and TRBJ2-7; 7 bases match TRBD1. This CDR3 spans 13 amino acids. Germline V gene sequence: CDR1 SEHNR, CDR2 FQNEAQ (reference sequence). CDR3 sequence (DNA): TGTTCCAGCAGCTCGGACAGGACCTACGAGCAGTACTTC. Residues: CSSSSDRTYEQYF. Looking up the rest from reference TRBV7-9 and TRBJ2-7 gives the full variable domain: DTGVSQNPRHKITKRGQNVTFRCDPISEHNRLYWYRQTLGQGPEFLTYFQNEAQLEKSRLLSDRFSAERPKGSFSTLEIQRTEQGDSAMYLCSSSSDRTYEQYFGPGTRLTVT.

V and J are TRBV5-1 and TRBJ1-1; tentative D call: TRBD1 (5 bases). The V and J ends lost 5 bases and 4 bases respectively, with 12 bases between them. Per germline, CDR1 SGHRS and CDR2 YFSETQ. The CDR3 is 13 residues long. For the CDR3, the DNA is TGCGCCAGCAGAGCGGCGGGGCCCACTGAAGCTTTCTTT. Translation: CASRAAGPTEAFF.

In its sample, this clone was seen once. The rearrangement uses TRBV6-4 and TRBJ2-1; tentatively, D is TRBD1 (5 bases). Trimming left V 8 bases short and J 1 base short, with 9 bases between. Germline loops: CDR1 MRHNA, CDR2 SNTAGT. This CDR3 comprises 13 residues. The CDR3 here is CASSAGSYNEQFF. The CDR3 DNA reads as TGTGCCAGCTCCGCAGGGTCCTACAATGAGCAGTTCTTC.

This clone is a singleton in its sample. This chain connects TRBV28 to TRBJ2-1, with a possible D match to TRBD1 (5 bases). V was trimmed by 3 bases and J by 0 bases, leaving 12 bases between them. Germline V gives CDR1 MDHEN, CDR2 SYDVKM. CDR3 length equals 16 residues. This CDR3 reads CASSFWTPSSYNEQFF. CDR3 nucleotide sequence: TGTGCCAGCAGTTTTTGGACACCGAGCTCCTACAATGAGCAGTTCTTC.

The gene calls are TRBV11-2 and TRBJ2-1; TRBD2 aligns across 9 bases. The CDR3 consists of 13 residues. From germline, CDR1 is SGHAT and CDR2 FQNNGV. V trimming: 11 bases; J trimming: 4 bases; junction bases outside the gene matches: 6. The CDR3 sequence: CAFAGGEYNEQFF. Written as DNA, the CDR3 is TGTGCCTTCGCGGGGGGGGAGTACAATGAGCAGTTCTTC.

This CDR3 reads CASSKEEGWDYSNQPQHF. Here the CDR3 DNA reads TGTGCCAGCAGCAAAGAGGAGGGGTGGGACTATAGCAATCAGCCCCAGCATTTT. The chain uses TRBV21-1 and TRBJ1-5. TRBV21-1 is tagged as a pseudogene. The CDR3 runs 18 residues.

The chain links TRBV19 to TRBJ2-1; D possibly corresponds to TRBD2 (6 bases). This CDR3 is 16 amino acids long. Germline V CDR1 and CDR2: LNHDA, SQIVND (reference sequence). With 5 bases removed from V and 2 bases from J, the gap between germline ends came to 16 bases. The CDR3 loop reads CASSDPGGKTYNEQFF. The CDR3 DNA is TGTGCCAGTAGTGACCCCGGGGGTAAGACCTACAATGAGCAGTTCTTC.

This clone came up a few times. The V and J genes are TRBV19 and TRBJ1-1; possible D gene TRBD1, 5 bases. Germline loops: CDR1 LNHDA, CDR2 SQIVND (reference sequence). The CDR3 has 15 amino acids. Trimming shortened V by 3 bases and J by 5 bases, and 16 bases separated the two germline ends. The CDR3 is CASSMAGYSITEAFF. The CDR3 DNA is TGTGCCAGTAGTATGGCAGGGTATAGCATTACTGAAGCTTTCTTT. Drawing the rest from reference TRBV19 and TRBJ1-1, the complete variable domain is DGGITQSPKYLFRKEGQNVTLSCEQNLNHDAMYWYRQDPGQGLRLIYYSQIVNDFQKGDIAEGYSVSREKKESFPLTVTSAQKNPTAFYLCASSMAGYSITEAFFGQGTRLTVV.

The V call is TRBV7-2, the J call TRBJ1-2, with a possible D match to TRBD1 (6 bases). The CDR3 runs 15 residues. Between the trimmed V and J ends, which lost 5 bases and 0 bases, there was a span of 13 bases. Germline lookup yields CDR1 SGHTA and CDR2 FQGNSA. The CDR3: CASSQDRLANYGYTF. Written as DNA, the CDR3 is TGTGCCAGCAGCCAAGACAGGTTAGCTAACTATGGCTACACCTTC.

The V gene is TRBV15, the J gene TRBJ2-3, with D unclear. Trimming removed 3 bases from V and 2 bases from J, with 12 bases in between. The CDR3 is 15 residues long. The V gene's germline CDR1 is LNHNV and CDR2 YYDKDF (reference sequence). CDR3: CATSRRLPLTDTQYF. For the CDR3, the DNA is TGTGCCACCAGCAGGCGGCTCCCTCTCACAGATACGCAGTATTTT.

With regard to this clone: Other DNA sequences in the same sample also yield this CDR3. The V gene is TRBV5-1, the J gene TRBJ2-4, with 12 bases fitting TRBD1. CDR3 length: 16 amino acids. The V gene's germline CDR1 is SGHRS and CDR2 YFSETQ. The V gene end was trimmed by 4 bases and the J gene end by 0 bases; junction bases not matched to a gene: 2. The CDR3 protein is CASSLGQGAAKNIQYF. CDR3 coding DNA: TGCGCCAGCAGCCTGGGACAGGGGGCAGCCAAAAACATTCAGTACTTC.

The chain uses TRBV5-1 and TRBJ2-7; TRBD1 matches at 12 bases. After removal of 4 bases from V and 2 bases from J, the junction contained 4 bases not matched to a gene. The CDR3 contains 15 residues. CDR1 SGHRS and CDR2 YFSETQ come from the germline V gene. The CDR3: CASSIGTGGPYEQYF. The CDR3 bases are TGCGCCAGCAGCATTGGGACAGGGGGCCCCTACGAGCAGTACTTC.

This clone was picked up one time. One end of the junction does not line up with germline, which may come from a read error. The genes are TRBV5-1 and TRBJ2-3; D is ambiguous. This CDR3 region has 15 residues. CDR1 and CDR2 (germline): SGHRS, YFSETQ. Here the CDR3 DNA reads TGCGCCAGCAGCTTGGGACATTTGGGCACAGATGCGCAGTATTTT. It codes for CASSLGHLGTDAQYF.

The rearrangement links TRBV7-8 to TRBJ1-3, with D maybe TRBD1 (6 bases). The ends were cut back, 5 bases at V and 0 bases at J, with 17 bases in the middle. CDR1 and CDR2 from the germline V gene are SGHVS and FQNEAQ. The CDR3 sequence is 17 residues long. Written as DNA, the CDR3 is TGTGCCAGCAGCCCAAGGACAGTAACCAGCTCTGGAAACACCATATATTTT. Its translation is CASSPRTVTSSGNTIYF. Full variable domain (remainder filled in from reference TRBV7-8 and TRBJ1-3): GAGVSQSPRYKVAKRGQDVALRCDPISGHVSLFWYQQALGQGPEFLTYFQNEAQLDKSGLPSDRFFAERPEGSVSTLKIQRTQQEDSAVYLCASSPRTVTSSGNTIYFGEGSWLTVV.

V is TRBV28 and J is TRBJ2-7; no clear D gene. The V gene's germline CDR1 is MDHEN and CDR2 SYDVKM. The CDR3 runs 12 residues. The V end lost 1 base, the J end lost 7 bases, and 8 bases lay between the germline ends. CDR3 region: CASSLLRKEQYF. Here the CDR3 DNA reads TGTGCCAGCAGTTTATTGAGGAAAGAGCAGTACTTC.

This clone appeared a few times. The chain combines TRBV9 with TRBJ2-2; 9 positions match TRBD2. There are 15 residues in the CDR3. The germline V gene encodes CDR1 SGDLS and CDR2 YYNGEE. The trim removed 2 bases at V and 6 bases at J, leaving 5 bases unmatched. CDR3 region: CASSVTGTSPGELFF. In nucleotides, the CDR3 is TGTGCCAGCAGCGTGACCGGGACTAGCCCCGGGGAGCTGTTTTTT.